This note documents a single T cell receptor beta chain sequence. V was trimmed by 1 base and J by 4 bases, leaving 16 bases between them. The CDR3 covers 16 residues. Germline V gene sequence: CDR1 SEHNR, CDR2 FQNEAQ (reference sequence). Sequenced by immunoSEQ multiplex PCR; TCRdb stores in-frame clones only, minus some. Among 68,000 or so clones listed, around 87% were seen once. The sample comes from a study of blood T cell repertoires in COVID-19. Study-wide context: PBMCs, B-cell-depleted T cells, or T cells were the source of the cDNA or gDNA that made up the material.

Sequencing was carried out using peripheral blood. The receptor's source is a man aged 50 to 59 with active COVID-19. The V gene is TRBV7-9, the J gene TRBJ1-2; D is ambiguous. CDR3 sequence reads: CASSLGKDFSPYGYTF. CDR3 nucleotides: TGTGCCAGCAGCTTAGGAAAGGACTTTTCACCCTATGGCTACACCTTC.